The T cell receptor (beta chain) under discussion was sequenced for a study of early T cells in non-severe SARS-CoV-2 infection. There are a few counts of this clonotype. The CDR3 length is 15 residues. V lost 3 bases and J 4 bases, leaving 13 bases between the germline ends. Germline CDR1 is LNHDA and CDR2 is SQIVND (reference sequence). TCRdb fed the 5' RACE reads into MiXCR, producing one record per CDR3 protein. The sample lists about 92,000 distinct CDR3 sequences; under 15% were seen once. This chain links TRBV19 with TRBJ1-5; D is unresolved. This TCR was recovered from an adult who was a healthcare worker with PCR-confirmed SARS-CoV-2 infection or an uninfected control (not recorded which). The sequenced sample was whole blood. CDR3 in DNA: TGTGCCAGTAGTATTGGTGGTGAGTGGAATCAGCCCCAGCATTTT. It codes for CASSIGGEWNQPQHF.